The present T cell receptor beta chain was sequenced within a study of shared T cell receptors in the human thymus (dated by TCRdb to the early 2020s). The study in broad terms: The study examined how self-reactive, shared T-cell receptor alpha chains are generated in the human thymus.

Details on this clone: The target of this receptor is not known. One base away there is no much larger clone; base qualities are not given.

Library preparation employed the immunoSEQ multiplex PCR assay. This is the immuneACCESS table as TCRdb keeps it, with only in-frame sequences that have V and J called. A part of the clones is gone; compared with another copy, unresolved V genes explain less than half, and the rest is unexplained. This sample is represented by about 500,000 clones; around 78% of them were singletons. The top ten clonotypes cover about 0.014% of the sample. Deletion took 4 bases off V and 0 bases off J, with a span of 15 bases between the germline ends. The CDR3 goes from the cysteine to the phenylalanine over 16 residues. Only the CDR3 region is kept as DNA, spanning 48 bases read in frame from base 1. CDR1 GTSNPN and CDR2 SVGIG are derived from the germline V gene (reference sequence). This same sample was also part of a study on human thymus T cells. As noted in the second study: In Finland, the donors were immunologically healthy infants who were having open corrective cardiac surgery for congenital heart defects. The thymus tissue came from surgical resects taken out during corrective cardiac surgery. Both the thymic and the peripheral blood repertoires appeared to show biased V and J gene segment usage. The related research found that thymic TCR repertoires overlapped highly between unrelated individuals. The study described the TCR alpha and beta repertoires in about eight infant thymus samples and a few matching peripheral blood samples. The infant donors were about 6 to 244 days old, and the cohort included five or six males and two females. Thymocytes were released mechanically from tissue and stored at -70 °C as pellets of about 9.5-32 million cells. A QIAsymphony instrument was used to extract genomic DNA from frozen cell pellets. TCRB and TCRAD loci were amplified from a standardized quantity of quality-controlled genomic DNA using the immunoSEQ multiplex PCR assay. The amplicons covered the V(D)J region and were long enough to include the CDR3 and to identify the V and J genes. Amplicon sequencing was performed on an Illumina platform through the commercial immunoSEQ service. Primer bias and sequencing errors were corrected using previously described methods, and TCRAD and TCRB definitions followed the IMGT database. The repertoires were analysed using immunoSEQ Analyzer 3.0 and VDJTools for basic statistics, V/J segment usage, diversity estimates, rarefaction and pairwise overlap. Chao1, ChaoE, Efron-Thisted, Shannon and inverse Simpson indices were used to estimate diversity, which was also estimated on datasets down-sampled to the smallest sample. Repertoire overlap used strict matching of CDR3 nucleotide sequence, V gene and J gene, with Jaccard-based multidimensional scaling clustering. Thymus samples yielded on average roughly 790,000 unique TCRB clonotypes, compared with roughly 80,000 from blood samples.

The sample was thymocytes. The chain employs TRBV30 and TRBJ2-2; the D gene identity is not certain. The source of this sequence is a boy under two years old with a congenital heart defect. Donor details come from another sample of the same person, matched by shared clones. This receptor carries the CDR3 CAWTIRTDANTGELFF. The nucleotides read TGTGCCTGGACGATTCGTACAGACGCGAACACCGGGGAGCTGTTTTTT.